This T cell receptor (beta chain) was profiled in a study of blood T cell repertoires in COVID-19. Study in general: Specimens from acute and convalescent COVID-19 originated in the United States, Italy and Spain. PBMCs, B-cell-depleted T cells, or T cells were the source of the cDNA or gDNA that made up the material.

How the authors handled the data: By means of reference gene primer amplification, nucleated cell counts were estimated. Assay: immunoSEQ multiplex PCR; the TCRdb copy retains only in-frame clones and omits some. That table furnishes V, J and clone size, whereas the DNA furnished D and trimming. The sample carries about 520,000 clones, approximately 85% recorded once. This CDR3 comprises 16 residues. Germline lookup yields CDR1 SGDLS and CDR2 YYNGEE. V was clipped by 0 bases and J by 0 bases; unmatched bases: 5. The material sequenced was peripheral blood. The clonotype comes from a human donor in a cohort sampled during active COVID-19. The chain couples TRBV9 to TRBJ2-5, with 7 bases aligning to TRBD2. The CDR3 sequence: CASSVGEGNYQETQYF. The DNA for the CDR3 is TGTGCCAGCAGCGTAGGGGAGGGCAACTACCAAGAGACCCAGTACTTC.